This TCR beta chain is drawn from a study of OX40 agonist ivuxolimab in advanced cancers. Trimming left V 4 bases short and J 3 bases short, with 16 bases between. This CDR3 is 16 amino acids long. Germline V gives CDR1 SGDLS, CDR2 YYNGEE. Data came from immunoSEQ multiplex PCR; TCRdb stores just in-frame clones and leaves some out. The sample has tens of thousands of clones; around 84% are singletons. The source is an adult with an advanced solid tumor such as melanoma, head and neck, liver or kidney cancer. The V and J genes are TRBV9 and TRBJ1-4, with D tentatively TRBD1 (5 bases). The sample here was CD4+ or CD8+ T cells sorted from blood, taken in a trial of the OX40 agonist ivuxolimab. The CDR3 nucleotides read TGTGCCAGCAGCCCCGGCGTCTGGGGGGCTAATGAAAAACTGTTTTTT. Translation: CASSPGVWGANEKLFF.